A single sample gave rise to the 14 T cell receptor beta chains below, sequenced in a study of blood T cell repertoires in COVID-19. The assay was immunoSEQ multiplex PCR, and TCRdb's table has in-frame clones only and misses some. Here the sample spans 400,000 to 450,000 clones, around nine tenths being singletons. Material for sequencing was peripheral blood. These receptors all stem from a man between 18 and 29 years old with COVID-19, enrolled during active disease.

The genes are TRBV5-4 and TRBJ2-1; TRBD2 matches 9 bases. V gave up 5 bases and J gave up 6 bases; unmatched junction bases: 12. The length of the CDR3 is 16 residues. CDR1 is SGHNT, CDR2 YYREEE, per germline (reference sequence). CDR3 sequence (DNA): TGTGCCAGCAGTGGGGGGCTAGCGGGGACCAGCAATGAGCAGTTCTTC. Protein product: CASSGGLAGTSNEQFF. Full variable domain (missing parts from reference TRBV5-4 and TRBJ2-1): ETGVTQSPTHLIKTRGQQVTLRCSSQSGHNTVSWYQQALGQGPQFIFQYYREEENGRGNFPPRFSGLQFPNYSSELNVNALELDDSALYLCASSGGLAGTSNEQFFGPGTRLTVL.

The chain carries TRBV5-1 and TRBJ1-1, with a tentative D call TRBD1 (5 bases). V was trimmed by 5 bases and J by 0 bases, leaving 11 bases between them. Germline V CDR1 and CDR2: SGHRS, YFSETQ. The CDR3 sequence is 14 residues long. The chain's CDR3 is CASRSDMVNTEAFF. For the CDR3, the DNA is TGCGCCAGCAGATCGGACATGGTGAACACTGAAGCTTTCTTT.

This clone appeared a single time. The same CDR3 also results from other DNA sequences found in this sample. The chain carries TRBV5-6 and TRBJ2-7, with D possibly TRBD2 on 6 matching bases. The CDR3 sequence is 13 residues long. Trimming removed 4 bases from V and 4 bases from J, with 12 bases in between. Germline assignment: CDR1 SGHDT and CDR2 YYEEEE. CDR3 sequence: CASSLPRGYEQYF. DNA of the CDR3: TGTGCCAGCAGCCTACCGCGGGGTTACGAGCAGTACTTC.

V and J are TRBV19 and TRBJ1-3, with D possibly matching TRBD1 (6 bases). CDR1 and CDR2 from the germline V gene are LNHDA and SQIVND (reference sequence). The CDR3 has 16 residues. V dropped 7 bases and J dropped 1 base, with 17 bases sitting between them. The CDR3 DNA reads TGTGCCAGTAACCCCCAGGGGTTTACTTCTGGAAACACCATATATTTT. The encoded protein is CASNPQGFTSGNTIYF. Drawing the rest from reference TRBV19 and TRBJ1-3, the complete variable domain is DGGITQSPKYLFRKEGQNVTLSCEQNLNHDAMYWYRQDPGQGLRLIYYSQIVNDFQKGDIAEGYSVSREKKESFPLTVTSAQKNPTAFYLCASNPQGFTSGNTIYFGEGSWLTVV.

This chain links TRBV6-5 with TRBJ2-1; 15 bases are a match to TRBD2. With 5 bases clipped from V and 8 bases from J, the junction kept 4 bases outside the gene matches. The CDR3 covers 15 residues. The germline V gene has CDR1 MNHEY and CDR2 SVGAGI. The CDR3 nucleotides read TGTGCCAGCAGTACAAGGACTAGCGGGGGGGATGAGCAGTTCTTC. Translated, it gives CASSTRTSGGDEQFF.

V is TRBV11-2 and J is TRBJ2-7; the match to TRBD2 covers 8 bases. CDR1 and CDR2 from the germline V gene are SGHAT and FQNNGV. This CDR3 spans 15 amino acids. With 4 bases clipped from V and 5 bases from J, the junction kept 10 bases outside the gene matches. The CDR3 loop reads CASSYAGTSSHEQYF. DNA of the CDR3: TGTGCCAGCAGCTACGCCGGGACTAGTAGCCACGAGCAGTACTTC.

In this sample, this clone turned up a few times. The CDR3 spells CASRATGGADQPQHF. The CDR3, as DNA: TGTGCCAGCAGAGCCACAGGGGGCGCGGACCAGCCCCAGCATTTT. This chain connects TRBV2 to TRBJ1-5, with 9 bases aligning to TRBD1. CDR1 SNHLY and CDR2 FYNNEI come from the germline V gene. The CDR3 contains 15 residues. Unmatched junction bases numbered 10, after V lost 6 bases and J lost 7 bases.

The gene calls are TRBV4-1 and TRBJ2-7; D is unresolved. The CDR3 extends over 18 amino acids. The germline V gene has CDR1 MGHRA and CDR2 YSYEKL. V dropped 0 bases and J dropped 3 bases, with 21 bases sitting between them. The CDR3: CASSQDSGGHTLFYEQYF. CDR3 bases: TGCGCCAGCAGCCAAGATTCAGGTGGGCACACACTTTTCTACGAGCAGTACTTC.

The rearrangement links TRBV29-1 to TRBJ2-7, with D maybe TRBD1 (6 bases). This CDR3 has 11 residues. Germline V gives CDR1 SQVTM, CDR2 ANQGSEA. Trimming took off 7 bases at V and 3 bases at J, with 10 bases between the two ends. CDR3 sequence (DNA): TGCAGCGGTGGACAGTACTACGAGCAGTACTTC. The encoded protein is CSGGQYYEQYF.

The V call is TRBV2, the J call TRBJ2-1; TRBD2 matches 9 bases. The V gene's germline CDR1 is SNHLY and CDR2 FYNNEI. The CDR3 totals 15 residues. V shed 1 base, J shed 6 bases, and the junction held 4 bases outside the gene matches. The CDR3 region is CASSEESSGANEQFF. DNA for the CDR3: TGTGCCAGCAGTGAAGAGTCTAGCGGGGCCAATGAGCAGTTCTTC.

The chain joins TRBV18 to TRBJ2-3; tentative D call: TRBD2 (6 bases). Germline V CDR1 and CDR2: KGHSH, LQKENI. Deletions cut 1 base from V and 6 bases from J, with 11 bases between. The CDR3 is made up of 14 amino acids. The CDR3 region has the DNA TGTGCCAGCTCACCACGACTAGGTCGGGATACGCAGTATTTT. Amino acid sequence: CASSPRLGRDTQYF. Full variable domain (rest looked up from reference TRBV18 and TRBJ2-3): NAGVMQNPRHLVRRRGQEARLRCSPMKGHSHVYWYRQLPEEGLKFMVYLQKENIIDESGMPKERFSAEFPKEGPSILRIQQVVRGDSAAYFCASSPRLGRDTQYFGPGTRLTVL.

The rearrangement joins TRBV20-1 to TRBJ2-7, with a possible D match to TRBD1 (5 bases). Trimming shortened V by 2 bases and J by 7 bases, and 9 bases separated the two germline ends. This CDR3 is built from 11 residues. Germline V lookup: CDR1 DFQATT, CDR2 SNEGSKA (reference sequence). The CDR3 DNA sequence: TGCAGTGCTAGAAGGGGTAGGGAGCAGTACTTC. It is translated as CSARRGREQYF.

The V gene is TRBV2, the J gene TRBJ2-7, with D unclear. Germline CDR1 is SNHLY and CDR2 is FYNNEI. V lost 5 bases to trimming and J lost 3 bases, with 11 bases between them. The CDR3 is made up of 13 amino acids. The CDR3 sequence is CASSSNPNYEQYF. The CDR3 region has the DNA TGTGCCAGCAGTTCAAATCCTAACTACGAGCAGTACTTC.

This chain joins TRBV5-8 and TRBJ2-5; TRBD2 aligns across 16 bases. This CDR3 region has 16 residues. Germline V gives CDR1 SGHTS, CDR2 YDEGEE. V lost 6 bases and J lost 5; bases outside the gene matches: 7. The CDR3: CASNTGTSGGAETQYF. The CDR3 DNA is TGTGCCAGCAACACCGGGACTAGCGGGGGGGCTGAGACCCAGTACTTC.